A single T cell receptor (beta chain) is shown here with its context. The antigen is not known. This sample was taken from a study of radiotherapy plus CTLA-4 blockade in lung cancer. Study information: The study recorded objective responses in 18% of patients and disease control in 25% to 35%. Study-level findings and limits: Early clone dynamics of blood T cells, plus interferon-beta, reportedly predicted response best. Radiotherapy with ipilimumab was followed by blood expansion of tumor-derived clones.

Germline V gene data show CDR1 as LGHNT and CDR2 as FRNRAP. CDR3 length equals 14 residues. V lost 4 bases to trimming and J lost 1 base; unmatched junction nucleotides: 1. Treatment of patients with chemo-refractory metastatic non-small-cell lung cancer consisted of focal radiation plus CTLA-4 blockade with ipilimumab. Here immunoSEQ multiplex PCR was the method, and the copy in TCRdb shows in-frame clones only, minus some. The data hold tens of thousands of clones, with 70% to 80% observed a single time. The genes are TRBV12-5 and TRBJ2-3; TRBD1 aligns across 8 bases. The sample consisted of peripheral blood, taken from a patient treated with radiotherapy plus ipilimumab. The sequence was collected from a human donor with non-small cell lung cancer who had stable disease on radiotherapy plus ipilimumab. CDR3 coding DNA: TGTGCTAGTGGTTCGGGACAGGGCACAGATACGCAGTATTTT. Translating it yields CASGSGQGTDTQYF.